The source of this T cell receptor (beta chain) is a study of blood T cells in healthy people across ages. Study details: Template switching picked up about one barcoded beta molecule for each two T cells. Study results and limitations: Per million T cells, the diversity of TCR beta decreased roughly linearly as age advanced.

V lost 5 bases and J 4 bases, leaving 14 bases between the germline ends. The CDR3 covers 14 residues. Germline CDR1 reads SEHNR; CDR2 reads FQNEAQ (reference sequence). In the case of this clonotype: Its antigen is as yet unknown.

A second PCR of 7 to 11 cycles used a sample-barcoded 5' primer and a J-beta primer mix. With 12 random nucleotides, a template-switch adaptor tagged each individual cDNA molecule. One entry per CDR3 protein results from TCRdb running MiXCR on the 5' RACE reads. The sample has 1,500,000 or so distinct CDR3 sequences; approximately 59% are singletons. The source of this sequence is a man younger than 35 in good health. Sequenced: blood. The chain couples TRBV7-9 to TRBJ1-2, with D possibly being TRBD1 (5 bases). CDR3 DNA sequence: TGTGCCAGCAGCCCGCCAGGGATCTCCTATGGCTACACCTTC. Its translation: CASSPPGISYGYTF.